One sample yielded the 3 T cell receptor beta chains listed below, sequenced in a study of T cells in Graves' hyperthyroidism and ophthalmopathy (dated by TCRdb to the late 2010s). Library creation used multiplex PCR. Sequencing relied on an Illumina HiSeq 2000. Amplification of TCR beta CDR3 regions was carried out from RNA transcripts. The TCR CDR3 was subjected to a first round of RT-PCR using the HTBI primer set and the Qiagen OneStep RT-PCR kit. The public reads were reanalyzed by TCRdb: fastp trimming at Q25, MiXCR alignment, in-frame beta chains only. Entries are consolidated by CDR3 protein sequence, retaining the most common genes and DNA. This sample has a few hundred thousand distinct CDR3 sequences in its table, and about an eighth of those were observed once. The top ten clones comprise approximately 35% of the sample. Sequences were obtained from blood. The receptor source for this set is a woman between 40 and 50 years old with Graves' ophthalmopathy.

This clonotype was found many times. This CDR3 is CSASPLPSGRVTDTQYF. The DNA of the CDR3 is TGCAGTGCTAGTCCCCTACCTAGCGGGAGGGTTACGGATACGCAGTATTTT. The chain has TRBV20-1 and TRBJ2-3; 12 nucleotides line up with TRBD2. This CDR3 spans 17 amino acids. CDR1 and CDR2 from the germline V gene are DFQATT and SNEGSKA (reference sequence). V trimming: 3 bases; J trimming: 6 bases; junction bases outside the gene matches: 13.

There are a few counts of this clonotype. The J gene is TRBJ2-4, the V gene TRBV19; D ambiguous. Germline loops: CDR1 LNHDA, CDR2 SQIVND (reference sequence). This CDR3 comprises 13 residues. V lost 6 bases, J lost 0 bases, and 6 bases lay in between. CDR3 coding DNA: TGTGCCAGTAGCCCGGGAGCCAAAAACATTCAGTACTTC. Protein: CASSPGAKNIQYF.

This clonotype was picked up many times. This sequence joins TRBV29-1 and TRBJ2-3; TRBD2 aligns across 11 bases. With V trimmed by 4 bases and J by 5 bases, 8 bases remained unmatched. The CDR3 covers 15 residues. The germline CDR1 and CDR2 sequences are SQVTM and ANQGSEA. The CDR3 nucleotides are TGCAGCGTTGGGGTGACTAGCGGGATTGGAGATACGCAGTATTTT. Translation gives CSVGVTSGIGDTQYF.